This passage covers 20 T cell receptor beta chains from one sample sequenced in a study of human T cells and chemical hapten exposure. Sample time point: pre-sensitization, week 0. Treatment noted: therapeutic diphenylcyclopropenone sensitization with weekly scalp DPC. TCRdb reprocessed the RACE reads with MiXCR, giving one entry per CDR3 protein. The sample yields around 330,000 distinct CDR3 sequences, around 5.5% seen once. The sample was whole blood, taken in connection with sensitization to the hapten diphenylcyclopropenone (DPC). Source of these receptors: a woman between 18 and 29 years old with alopecia areata. Some clones in this sample may be carry-over from other donors' samples.

This clonotype was seen a few times. The rearrangement joins TRBV20-1 to TRBJ1-3; TRBD1 matches at 10 bases. The CDR3 length is 15 residues. Germline V gives CDR1 DFQATT, CDR2 SNEGSKA (reference sequence). J gave up 3 bases and V 4 bases, and 6 bases lay outside the gene matches. The CDR3 DNA is TGCAGTGCTACCCCCGGGACAGGGGTTGGAAACACCATATATTTT. This encodes CSATPGTGVGNTIYF.

This clonotype was detected ten times or more. The chain is built from TRBV29-1 and TRBJ2-3; D may be TRBD1 (5 bases). This CDR3 is 15 amino acids long. With 4 bases removed from V and 2 bases from J, the gap between germline ends came to 16 bases. CDR1 SQVTM and CDR2 ANQGSEA come from the germline V gene. CDR3 bases: TGCAGCGTTGTGGTCCCTTTGACAGACACAGATACGCAGTATTTT. This gives the protein CSVVVPLTDTDTQYF.

This chain uses TRBV20-1 with TRBJ2-1; perhaps TRBD1 as D (6 bases). This CDR3 is built from 13 residues. From germline, CDR1 is DFQATT and CDR2 SNEGSKA (reference sequence). Trimming took 6 bases from V and 4 from J, leaving 13 bases between them. The CDR3 sequence is CSAPGQSYNEQFF. CDR3 sequence (DNA): TGCAGTGCCCCCGGACAGTCTTACAATGAGCAGTTCTTC.

This clonotype showed up just a few times. The V and J genes are TRBV3-1 and TRBJ2-5, with D unresolved. This CDR3 comprises 17 residues. Germline CDR1 is LGHDT and CDR2 is YNNKEL (reference sequence). V lost 4 bases and J lost 3, with 21 bases in between. CDR3 sequence: CASSPLRLVRIKETQYF. As DNA, the CDR3 is TGTGCCAGCAGCCCTTTACGTCTGGTCAGGATCAAAGAGACCCAGTACTTC.

This clonotype was observed many times. V and J are TRBV6-6 and TRBJ1-5; the D gene is possibly TRBD1 (5 bases). Looked up from germline, CDR1 is MNHNY and CDR2 is SVGAGI (reference sequence). V was trimmed by 2 bases and J by 0 bases, leaving 8 bases between them. The CDR3 sequence is 15 residues long. CDR3 sequence: CASSYRGISNQPQHF. In DNA form, the CDR3 reads TGTGCCAGCAGTTACAGGGGTATTAGCAATCAGCCCCAGCATTTT.

The chain uses TRBV11-2 and TRBJ1-5; no clear D gene. The CDR3 contains 13 residues. Trimming cost V 1 base and J 6 bases, with 7 bases left between them. In germline, CDR1 is SGHAT, CDR2 FQNNGV. The CDR3 DNA follows: TGTGCCAGCAGCTTAGCAGGCACTCAGCCCCAGCATTTT. It is translated as CASSLAGTQPQHF.

In this sample, this clonotype turned up many times. The genes are TRBV6-2 or TRBV6-3 and TRBJ1-1, with D maybe TRBD1 (6 bases). V was trimmed by 4 bases and J by 3 bases, leaving 9 bases between them. Germline lookup yields CDR1 MNHEY and CDR2 SVGEGT. The CDR3 is made up of 13 amino acids. The CDR3 protein is CASSLTGYTEAFF. The CDR3 bases are TGTGCCAGCAGTTTGACAGGCTACACTGAAGCTTTCTTT.

This clonotype was detected only a few times. This chain connects TRBV10-3 to TRBJ1-2; D ambiguous. Germline loops: CDR1 ENHRY, CDR2 SYGVKD. The CDR3 has 15 residues. V lost 0 bases to trimming and J lost 4 bases, with 12 bases between them. The CDR3 here is CAISESMSGSYGYTF. The CDR3 coding sequence is TGTGCCATCAGTGAGTCGATGTCGGGGAGCTATGGCTACACCTTC.

In this sample, this clonotype turned up many times. The chain combines TRBV11-1 with TRBJ1-1, with TRBD1 identical over 7 bases. This CDR3 comprises 17 residues. V was pared by 1 base and J by 3 bases, with 11 bases of the junction left unmatched. Germline values: CDR1 SGHAT, CDR2 FQDESV (reference sequence). CDR3 nucleotide sequence: TGTGCCAGCAGCTTAGGGCTGGGTACAGGGGTCGACACTGAAGCTTTCTTT. Its translation: CASSLGLGTGVDTEAFF.

The rearrangement links TRBV6-5 to TRBJ1-4, with TRBD1 matching over 9 bases. Looked up from germline, CDR1 is MNHEY and CDR2 is SVGAGI. The J segment lost 5 bases and the V segment lost 6 bases, leaving 4 bases of the junction unmatched. The CDR3 covers 14 residues. CDR3 sequence (DNA): TGTGCCAGCAGAATGGACAGGGGCAATGAAAAACTGTTTTTT. Its protein is CASRMDRGNEKLFF.

This clonotype appeared many times. The chain combines TRBV20-1 with TRBJ2-4, with D possibly being TRBD1 (5 bases). Trimming left V 3 bases short and J 0 bases short, with 9 bases between. The CDR3 is 14 amino acids. The germline V gene encodes CDR1 DFQATT and CDR2 SNEGSKA (reference sequence). Here the CDR3 DNA reads TGCAGTGCTAGGGACACTGAAGCCAAAAACATTCAGTACTTC. This encodes CSARDTEAKNIQYF.

This clonotype was found a few times. The rearrangement uses TRBV29-1 and TRBJ1-1; unclear D gene. V dropped 4 bases and J dropped 0 bases, with 9 bases sitting between them. The CDR3 loop spans 13 amino acids. Germline assignment: CDR1 SQVTM and CDR2 ANQGSEA. The CDR3 nucleotides are TGCAGCGTTGTGCGGAAGCTGAACACTGAAGCTTTCTTT. Translated: CSVVRKLNTEAFF.

This sequence joins TRBV28 and TRBJ2-7; the D is unclear. V was shortened by 5 bases and J by 0 bases, with 14 bases between the two germline ends. In germline, CDR1 is MDHEN, CDR2 SYDVKM. The CDR3 sequence is 15 residues long. As DNA, the CDR3 is TGTGCCAGCAGTCGAAGTACGGCCACCTCCTACGAGCAGTACTTC. As protein: CASSRSTATSYEQYF.

The chain has TRBV12-3 or TRBV12-4 and TRBJ2-5; no reliable D call. Deletions cut 2 bases from V and 1 base from J, with 8 bases between. The CDR3 covers 14 residues. CDR3 nucleotides: TGTGCCAGCAGTTTAACTCTGGTCCAAGAGACCCAGTACTTC. It yields the protein CASSLTLVQETQYF.

This sequence joins TRBV7-9 and TRBJ1-2, with D hard to call. CDR1 and CDR2 from the germline V gene are SEHNR and FQNEAQ (reference sequence). The V gene lost 2 bases and the J gene lost 4 bases, with 11 bases spanning the gap. CDR3 length: 14 amino acids. The DNA of the CDR3 is TGTGCCAGCAGCTTAAATAGGGAGAGCTATGGCTACACCTTC. This gives the protein CASSLNRESYGYTF.

This clonotype was picked up many times. The V call is TRBV6-1, the J call TRBJ1-6, with 10 nucleotides matching TRBD1. The CDR3 length is 15 residues. V lost 2 bases to trimming and J lost 7 bases; unmatched junction nucleotides: 2. From germline, CDR1 is MNHNS and CDR2 SASEGT. As DNA, the CDR3 is TGTGCCAGCAGTGAACAGACAGGGGGCAATTCACCCCTCCACTTT. Translated: CASSEQTGGNSPLHF.

This clonotype was seen more than once but under ten times. The chain recombines TRBV27 with TRBJ2-1, with D maybe TRBD1 (5 bases). V dropped 1 base and J dropped 10 bases, with 8 bases sitting between them. Germline CDR1 reads MNHEY; CDR2 reads SMNVEV (reference sequence). The CDR3 covers 12 residues. CDR3 sequence reads: CASSLWGTEQFF. The CDR3, as DNA: TGTGCCAGCAGTTTATGGGGCACAGAGCAGTTCTTC.

Only a few counts were recorded for this clonotype. This chain uses TRBV29-1 with TRBJ1-2, with D possibly TRBD1 on 6 matching bases. The CDR3 extends over 12 amino acids. Deletions cut 1 base from V and 7 bases from J, with 10 bases between. Germline V CDR1 and CDR2: SQVTM, ANQGSEA. CDR3 sequence: CSVEATGLGYTF. In DNA form, the CDR3 reads TGCAGCGTTGAAGCGACAGGCCTTGGCTACACCTTC.

This clonotype was counted only a few times. V usage is TRBV20-1 and J usage is TRBJ1-1; 7 bases agree with TRBD1. Germline CDR1 and CDR2: DFQATT and SNEGSKA (reference sequence). V gave up 1 base and J gave up 1 base; unmatched junction bases: 3. The CDR3 consists of 14 residues. The CDR3 spells CSARGRTGNTEAFF. In nucleotides, the CDR3 is TGCAGTGCTAGAGGAAGGACAGGGAACACTGAAGCTTTCTTT.

Many counts were recorded for this clonotype. The V call is TRBV28, the J call TRBJ2-1, with a possible D match to TRBD2 (6 bases). Between the trimmed V and J ends, which lost 1 base and 9 bases, there was a span of 16 bases. Germline V gene data show CDR1 as MDHEN and CDR2 as SYDVKM. The CDR3 consists of 15 residues. The CDR3: CASSLLPGLSPEQFF. CDR3 sequence (DNA): TGTGCCAGCAGTTTATTACCGGGACTTTCCCCTGAGCAGTTCTTC.